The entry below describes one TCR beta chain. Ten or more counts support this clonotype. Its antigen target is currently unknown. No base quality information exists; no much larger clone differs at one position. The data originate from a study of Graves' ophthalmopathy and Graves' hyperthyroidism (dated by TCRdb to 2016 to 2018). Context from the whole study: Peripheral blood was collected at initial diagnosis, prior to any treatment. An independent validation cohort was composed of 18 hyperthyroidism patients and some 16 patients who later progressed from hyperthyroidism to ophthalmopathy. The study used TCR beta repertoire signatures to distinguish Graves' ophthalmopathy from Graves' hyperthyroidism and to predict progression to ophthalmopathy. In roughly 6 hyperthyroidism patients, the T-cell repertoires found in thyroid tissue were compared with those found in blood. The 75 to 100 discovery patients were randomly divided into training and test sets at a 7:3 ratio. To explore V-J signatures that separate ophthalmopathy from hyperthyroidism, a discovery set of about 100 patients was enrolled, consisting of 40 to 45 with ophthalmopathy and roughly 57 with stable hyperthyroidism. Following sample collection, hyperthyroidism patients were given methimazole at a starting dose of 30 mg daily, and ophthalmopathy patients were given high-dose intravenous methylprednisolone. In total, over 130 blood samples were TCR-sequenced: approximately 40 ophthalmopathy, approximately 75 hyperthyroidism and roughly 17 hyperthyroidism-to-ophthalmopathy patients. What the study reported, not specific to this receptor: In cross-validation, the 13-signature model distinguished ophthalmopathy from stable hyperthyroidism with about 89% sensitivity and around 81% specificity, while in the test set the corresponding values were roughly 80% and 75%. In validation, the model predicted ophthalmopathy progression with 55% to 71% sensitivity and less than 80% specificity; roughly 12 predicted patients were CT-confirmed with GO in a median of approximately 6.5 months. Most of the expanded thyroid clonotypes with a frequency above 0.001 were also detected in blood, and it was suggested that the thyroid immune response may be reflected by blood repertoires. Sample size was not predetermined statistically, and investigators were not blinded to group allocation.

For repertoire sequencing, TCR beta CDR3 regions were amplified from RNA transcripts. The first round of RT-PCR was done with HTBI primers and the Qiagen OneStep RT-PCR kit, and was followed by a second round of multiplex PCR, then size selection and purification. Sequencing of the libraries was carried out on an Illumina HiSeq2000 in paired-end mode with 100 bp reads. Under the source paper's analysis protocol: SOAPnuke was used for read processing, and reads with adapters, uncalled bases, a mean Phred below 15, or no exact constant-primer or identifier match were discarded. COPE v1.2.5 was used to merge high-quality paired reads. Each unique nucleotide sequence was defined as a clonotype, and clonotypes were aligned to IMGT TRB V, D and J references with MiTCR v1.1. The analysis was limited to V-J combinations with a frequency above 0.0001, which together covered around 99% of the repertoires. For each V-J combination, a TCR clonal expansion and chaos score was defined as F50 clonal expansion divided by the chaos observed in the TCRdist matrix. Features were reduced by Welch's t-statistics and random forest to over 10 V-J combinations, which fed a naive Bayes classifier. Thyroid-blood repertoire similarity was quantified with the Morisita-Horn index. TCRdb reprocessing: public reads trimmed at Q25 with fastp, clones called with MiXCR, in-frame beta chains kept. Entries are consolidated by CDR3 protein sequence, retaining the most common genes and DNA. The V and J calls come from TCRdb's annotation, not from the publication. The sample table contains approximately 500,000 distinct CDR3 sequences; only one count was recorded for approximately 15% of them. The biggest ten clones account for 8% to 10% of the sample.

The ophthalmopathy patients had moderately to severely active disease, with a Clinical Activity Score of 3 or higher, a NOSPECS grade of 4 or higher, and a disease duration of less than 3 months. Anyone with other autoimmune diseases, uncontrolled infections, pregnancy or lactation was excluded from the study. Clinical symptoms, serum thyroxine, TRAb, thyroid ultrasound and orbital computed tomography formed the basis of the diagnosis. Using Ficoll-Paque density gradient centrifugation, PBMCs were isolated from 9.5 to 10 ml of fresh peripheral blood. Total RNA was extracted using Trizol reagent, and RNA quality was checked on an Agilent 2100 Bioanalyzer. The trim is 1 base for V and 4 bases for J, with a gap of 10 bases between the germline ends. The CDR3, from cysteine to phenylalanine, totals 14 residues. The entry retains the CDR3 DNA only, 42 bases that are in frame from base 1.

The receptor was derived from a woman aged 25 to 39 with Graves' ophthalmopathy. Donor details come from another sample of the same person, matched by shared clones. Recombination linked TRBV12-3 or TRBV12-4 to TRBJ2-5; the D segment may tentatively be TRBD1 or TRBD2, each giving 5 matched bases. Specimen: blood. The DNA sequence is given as TGTGCCAGCAGTTTAGGGGCAGGGAGAGAGACCCAGTACTTC. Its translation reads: CASSLGAGRETQYF.